Shown below are 13 T cell receptor beta chains from a single sample sequenced in a study of OX40 agonist ivuxolimab in advanced cancers. Data came from immunoSEQ multiplex PCR; TCRdb stores just in-frame clones and leaves some out. Of about 12,000 clones in the sample, around 83% were seen once. The sequences come from CD4+ or CD8+ T cells sorted from blood, collected in a trial of the OX40 agonist ivuxolimab. The receptors derive from an adult with an advanced solid tumor such as melanoma, head and neck, liver or kidney cancer.

The chain links TRBV9 to TRBJ1-5, with a possible D match to TRBD1 (5 bases). The CDR3 consists of 14 residues. The germline V and J ends were trimmed by 0 bases and 4 bases, with 8 bases remaining between them. Germline CDR1 reads SGDLS; CDR2 reads YYNGEE. CDR3 amino acids: CASSVDSGNQPQHF. Written as DNA, the CDR3 is TGTGCCAGCAGCGTAGACTCAGGGAATCAGCCCCAGCATTTT.

The chain joins TRBV30 to TRBJ2-7; D unresolved. The CDR3 totals 13 residues. Germline assignment: CDR1 GTSNPN and CDR2 SVGIG (reference sequence). Trimming took off 3 bases at V and 0 bases at J, with 9 bases between the two ends. In DNA, the CDR3 is TGTGCCTGGAGATCCATAGGCTCCTACGAGCAGTACTTC. The encoded protein is CAWRSIGSYEQYF. The variable domain in full, completed from reference TRBV30 and TRBJ2-7, reads SQTIHQWPATLVQPVGSPLSLECTVEGTSNPNLYWYRQAAGRGLQLLFYSVGIGQISSEVPQNLSASRPQDRQFILSSKKLLLSDSGFYLCAWRSIGSYEQYFGPGTRLTVT.

J is TRBJ1-2 and V is TRBV2; TRBD1 agrees at 8 bases. Germline V gives CDR1 SNHLY, CDR2 FYNNEI. Germline trimming cut 9 bases from V and 7 bases from J; bases unmatched to any gene: 7. The CDR3 loop spans 12 amino acids. CDR3 loop: CARWTGSGGYTF. In DNA form, the CDR3 reads TGTGCCAGGTGGACAGGGAGCGGTGGCTACACCTTC.

The chain uses TRBV5-8 and TRBJ1-2; tentatively, D is TRBD1 (5 bases). Trimming removed 4 bases at V and 4 bases at J, with 14 bases between. The CDR3 has 14 residues. The germline gives CDR1 SGHTS, CDR2 YDEGEE. The CDR3 DNA reads TGTGCCAGCAGCCCACCCTCGGGGGTCTATGGCTACACCTTC. It yields the protein CASSPPSGVYGYTF.

In its sample, this clone was seen a few times. The chain uses TRBV10-3 and TRBJ1-5; D ambiguous. Trimming pared 2 bases from V and 4 bases from J, leaving 3 bases between. There are 12 residues in the CDR3. CDR1 is ENHRY, CDR2 SYGVKD, per germline. In nucleotides, the CDR3 is TGTGCCATCAGTGAGGATAATCAGCCCCAGCATTTT. Encoded protein: CAISEDNQPQHF.

Concerning this clone: The junction shows a germline mismatch at one end, possibly a read error. The chain employs TRBV5-4 and TRBJ1-2; a possible D gene is TRBD1 (5 bases). Germline-derived CDR1 and CDR2 are SGHNT and YYREEE (reference sequence). The CDR3 runs to 16 residues. The CDR3 sequence is CASSPSWPGTNYGYTF. CDR3 nucleotides: TGCGCCAGCAGCCCTTCTTGGCCTGGGACGAACTATGGCTACACCTTC.

This chain connects TRBV14 to TRBJ2-1, with D tentatively TRBD1 or TRBD2 (5 bases each). Trimming removed 0 bases at V and 7 bases at J, with 16 bases between. The CDR3 length is 16 residues. Germline CDR1 is SGHDN and CDR2 is FVKESK. The CDR3 reads CASSQEGFRGMNEQFF. The DNA for the CDR3 is TGTGCCAGCAGCCAAGAGGGCTTCCGGGGCATGAATGAGCAGTTCTTC. Drawing the rest from reference TRBV14 and TRBJ2-1, the complete variable domain is EAGVTQFPSHSVIEKGQTVTLRCDPISGHDNLYWYRRVMGKEIKFLLHFVKESKQDESGMPNNRFLAERTGGTYSTLKVQPAELEDSGVYFCASSQEGFRGMNEQFFGPGTRLTVL.

This clone was recorded a few times. The gene calls are TRBV7-3 and TRBJ2-7, with 8 nucleotides matching TRBD1. The CDR3 is made up of 12 amino acids. The junction had 6 bases not matched to a gene; V was cut back by 8 bases and J by 6 bases. Germline CDR1 reads SGHTA; CDR2 reads FQGTGA. The CDR3 spells CASYSGGLEQYF. The CDR3 nucleotides are TGTGCCAGCTACTCAGGGGGCCTCGAGCAGTACTTC.

This chain uses TRBV11-1 with TRBJ1-2, with D perhaps matching TRBD1 (6 bases). The V gene lost 1 base and the J gene lost 4 bases, with 7 bases spanning the gap. CDR3 length: 13 residues. Per the germline V gene, CDR1 is SGHAT and CDR2 is FQDESV (reference sequence). This CDR3 is CASSLETGYGYTF. CDR3 nucleotide sequence: TGTGCCAGCAGCTTAGAGACAGGCTATGGCTACACCTTC.

V usage is TRBV6-5 and J usage is TRBJ1-2; 8 bases agree with TRBD1. The CDR3 totals 14 residues. In germline, CDR1 is MNHEY, CDR2 SVGAGI. V trimming: 2 bases; J trimming: 5 bases; junction bases outside the gene matches: 4. CDR3: CASSYGDRRYGYTF. The CDR3, as DNA: TGTGCCAGCAGTTACGGGGACAGGCGTTATGGCTACACCTTC.

This clone is medium-sized (0.01 to 0.1%) in the sample. The chain carries TRBV9 and TRBJ2-2; 10 bases agree with TRBD1. This CDR3 spans 17 amino acids. The junction had 6 bases not matched to a gene; V was cut back by 2 bases and J by 2 bases. The germline V gene encodes CDR1 SGDLS and CDR2 YYNGEE. The CDR3 DNA sequence: TGTGCCAGCAGCGTTACCCGGGACAGGGGTAACACCGGGGAGCTGTTTTTT. Protein sequence: CASSVTRDRGNTGELFF.

The rearrangement uses TRBV9 and TRBJ2-3; D perhaps matches TRBD2 (6 bases). This CDR3 has 15 residues. V shed 0 bases and J shed 6 bases, with 14 bases lying between them. The germline gives CDR1 SGDLS, CDR2 YYNGEE. This CDR3 is CASSVGTAGSDTQYF. The CDR3 nucleotides are TGTGCCAGCAGCGTAGGGACGGCGGGGAGTGATACGCAGTATTTT.

This clone has only a few counts. This rearrangement joins TRBV2 to TRBJ1-2; the D gene is possibly TRBD1 (6 bases). Germline CDR1 SNHLY, CDR2 FYNNEI. CDR3 size: 12 residues. Trimming removed 8 bases from V and 5 bases from J, with 12 bases in between. The CDR3 bases are TGTGCCAGCTTAACAGGGTTTTATGGCTACACCTTC. Its translation is CASLTGFYGYTF. Filled out from reference TRBV2 and TRBJ1-2, the complete variable domain reads EPEVTQTPSHQVTQMGQEVILRCVPISNHLYFYWYRQILGQKVEFLVSFYNNEISEKSEIFDDQFSVERPDGSNFTLKIRSTKLEDSAMYFCASLTGFYGYTFGSGTRLTVV.